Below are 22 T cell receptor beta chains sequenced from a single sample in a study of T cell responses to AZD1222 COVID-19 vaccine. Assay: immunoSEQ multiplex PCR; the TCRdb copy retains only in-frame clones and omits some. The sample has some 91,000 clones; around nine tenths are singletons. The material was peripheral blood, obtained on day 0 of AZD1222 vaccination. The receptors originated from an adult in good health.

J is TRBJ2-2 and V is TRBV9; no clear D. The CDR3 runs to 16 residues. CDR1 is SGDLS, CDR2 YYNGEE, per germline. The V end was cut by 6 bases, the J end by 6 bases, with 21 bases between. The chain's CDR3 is CASTPGPGQTPGELFF. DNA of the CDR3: TGTGCCAGCACTCCAGGTCCCGGTCAGACACCCGGGGAGCTGTTTTTT.

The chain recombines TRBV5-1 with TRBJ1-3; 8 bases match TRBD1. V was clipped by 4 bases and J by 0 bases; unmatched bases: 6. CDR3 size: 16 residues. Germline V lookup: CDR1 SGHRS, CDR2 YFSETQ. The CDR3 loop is CASSQGQGDSGNTIYF. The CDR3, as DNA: TGCGCCAGCAGCCAAGGACAGGGCGACTCTGGAAACACCATATATTTT.

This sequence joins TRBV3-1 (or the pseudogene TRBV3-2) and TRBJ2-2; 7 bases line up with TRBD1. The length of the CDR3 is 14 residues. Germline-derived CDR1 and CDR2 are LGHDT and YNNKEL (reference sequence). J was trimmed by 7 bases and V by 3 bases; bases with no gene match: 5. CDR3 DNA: TGTGCCAGCAGCCAGTCAGGGGGTAACGGGGAGCTGTTTTTT. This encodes CASSQSGGNGELFF.

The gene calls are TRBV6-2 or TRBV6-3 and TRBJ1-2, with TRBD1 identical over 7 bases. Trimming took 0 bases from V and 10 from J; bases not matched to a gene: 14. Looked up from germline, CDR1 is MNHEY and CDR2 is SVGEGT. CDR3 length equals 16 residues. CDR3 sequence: CASSYSSRLEGADYTF. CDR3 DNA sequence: TGTGCCAGCAGTTACTCGAGCAGGTTGGAGGGGGCGGACTACACCTTC.

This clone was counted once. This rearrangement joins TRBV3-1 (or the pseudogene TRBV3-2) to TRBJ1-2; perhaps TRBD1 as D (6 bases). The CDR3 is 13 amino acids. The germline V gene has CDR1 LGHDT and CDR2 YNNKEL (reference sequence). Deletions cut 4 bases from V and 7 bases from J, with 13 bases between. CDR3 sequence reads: CASSPHREVGYTF. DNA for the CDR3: TGTGCCAGCAGCCCCCACAGGGAGGTTGGCTACACCTTC.

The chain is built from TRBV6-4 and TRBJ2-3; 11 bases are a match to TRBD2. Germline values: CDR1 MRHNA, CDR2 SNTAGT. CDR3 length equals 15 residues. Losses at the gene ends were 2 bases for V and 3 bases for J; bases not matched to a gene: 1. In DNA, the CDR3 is TGTGCCAGCAGTGACGGGACTAGCGGAACAGATACGCAGTATTTT. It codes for CASSDGTSGTDTQYF.

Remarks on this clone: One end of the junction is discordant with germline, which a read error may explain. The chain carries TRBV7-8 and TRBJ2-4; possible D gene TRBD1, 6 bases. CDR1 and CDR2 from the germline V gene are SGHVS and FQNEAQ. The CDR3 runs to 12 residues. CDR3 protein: CASSPYLGAPVF. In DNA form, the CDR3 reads TGTGCCAGCAGCCCCTATTTGGGGGCTCCGGTCTTC.

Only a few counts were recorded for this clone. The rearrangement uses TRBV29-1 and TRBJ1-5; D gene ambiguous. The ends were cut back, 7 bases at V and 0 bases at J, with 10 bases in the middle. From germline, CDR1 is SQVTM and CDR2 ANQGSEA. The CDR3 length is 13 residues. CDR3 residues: CSAWTDSNQPQHF. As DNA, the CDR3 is TGCAGCGCCTGGACTGATAGCAATCAGCCCCAGCATTTT.

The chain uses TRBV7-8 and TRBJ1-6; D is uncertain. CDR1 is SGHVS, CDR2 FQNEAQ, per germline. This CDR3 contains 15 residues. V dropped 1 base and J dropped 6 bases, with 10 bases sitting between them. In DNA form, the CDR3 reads TGTGCCAGCAGCTTAGAGAGGGTAACTAATTCACCCCTCCACTTT. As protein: CASSLERVTNSPLHF.

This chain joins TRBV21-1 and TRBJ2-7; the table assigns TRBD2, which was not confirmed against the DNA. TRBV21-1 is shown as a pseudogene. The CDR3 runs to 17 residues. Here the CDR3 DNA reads TGTGCCAGCAGCAAAAAACCCCCTAGAGGAACATCCTACGAGCAGTACTTC. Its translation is CASSKKPPRGTSYEQYF.

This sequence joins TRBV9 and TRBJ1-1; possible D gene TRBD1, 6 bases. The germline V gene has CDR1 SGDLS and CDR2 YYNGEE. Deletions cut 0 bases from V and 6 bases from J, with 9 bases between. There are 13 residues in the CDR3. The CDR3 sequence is CASSVVGGPEAFF. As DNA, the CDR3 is TGTGCCAGCAGCGTAGTTGGGGGCCCTGAAGCTTTCTTT. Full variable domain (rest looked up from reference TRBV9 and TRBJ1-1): DSGVTQTPKHLITATGQRVTLRCSPRSGDLSVYWYQQSLDQGLQFLIQYYNGEERAKGNILERFSAQQFPDLHSELNLSSLELGDSALYFCASSVVGGPEAFFGQGTRLTVV.

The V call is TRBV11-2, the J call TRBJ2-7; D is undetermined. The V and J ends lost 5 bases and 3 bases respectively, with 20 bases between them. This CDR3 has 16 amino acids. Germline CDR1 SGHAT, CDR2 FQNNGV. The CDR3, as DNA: TGTGCCAGCAGCCCAGTCTTTATTGCCGGAGACTACGAGCAGTACTTC. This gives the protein CASSPVFIAGDYEQYF. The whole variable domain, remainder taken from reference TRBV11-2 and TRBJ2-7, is EAGVAQSPRYKIIEKRQSVAFWCNPISGHATLYWYQQILGQGPKLLIQFQNNGVVDDSQLPKDRFSAERLKGVDSTLKIQPAKLEDSAVYLCASSPVFIAGDYEQYFGPGTRLTVT.

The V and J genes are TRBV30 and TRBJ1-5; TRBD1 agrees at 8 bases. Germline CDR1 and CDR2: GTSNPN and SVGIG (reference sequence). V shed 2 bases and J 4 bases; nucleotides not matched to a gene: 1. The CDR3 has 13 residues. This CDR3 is CAWSRTGNQPQHF. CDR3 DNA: TGTGCCTGGAGTCGGACAGGGAATCAGCCCCAGCATTTT. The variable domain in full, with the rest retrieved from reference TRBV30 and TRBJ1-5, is SQTIHQWPATLVQPVGSPLSLECTVEGTSNPNLYWYRQAAGRGLQLLFYSVGIGQISSEVPQNLSASRPQDRQFILSSKKLLLSDSGFYLCAWSRTGNQPQHFGDGTRLSIL.

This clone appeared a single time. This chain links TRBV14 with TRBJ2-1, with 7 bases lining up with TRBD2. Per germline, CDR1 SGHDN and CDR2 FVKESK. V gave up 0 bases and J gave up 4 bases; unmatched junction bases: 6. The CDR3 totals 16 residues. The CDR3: CASSQDTLAAYNEQFF. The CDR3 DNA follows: TGTGCCAGCAGCCAAGACACCCTAGCGGCATACAATGAGCAGTTCTTC.

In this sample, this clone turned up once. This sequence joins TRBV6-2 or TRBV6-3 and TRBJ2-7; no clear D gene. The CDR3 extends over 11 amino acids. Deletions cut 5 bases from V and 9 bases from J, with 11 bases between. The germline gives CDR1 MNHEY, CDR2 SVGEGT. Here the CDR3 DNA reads TGTGCCAGCAGTGTTCTGGGCGGGCAGTACTTC. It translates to CASSVLGGQYF.

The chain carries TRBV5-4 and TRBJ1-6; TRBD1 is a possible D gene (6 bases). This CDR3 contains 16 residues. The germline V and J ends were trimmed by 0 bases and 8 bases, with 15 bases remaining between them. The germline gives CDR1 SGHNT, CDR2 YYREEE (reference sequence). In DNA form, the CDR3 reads TGTGCCAGCAGCTTGGGGGCCGGGACAACGGATTCACCCCTCCACTTT. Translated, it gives CASSLGAGTTDSPLHF.

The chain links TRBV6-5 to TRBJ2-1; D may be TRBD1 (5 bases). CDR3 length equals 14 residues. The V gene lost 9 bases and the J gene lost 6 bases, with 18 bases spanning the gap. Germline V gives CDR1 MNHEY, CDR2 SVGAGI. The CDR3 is CARPADNQTNEQFF. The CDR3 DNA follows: TGTGCCAGACCCGCGGACAATCAGACCAATGAGCAGTTCTTC.

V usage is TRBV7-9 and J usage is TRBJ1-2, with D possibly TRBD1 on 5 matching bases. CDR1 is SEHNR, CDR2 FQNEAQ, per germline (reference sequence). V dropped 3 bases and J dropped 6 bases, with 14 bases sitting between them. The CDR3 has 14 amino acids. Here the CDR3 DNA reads TGTGCCAGCAGCTTCGGAGCCTTGGGGGATGGCTACACCTTC. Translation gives CASSFGALGDGYTF.

The CDR3 reads CSASQMHTQYF. The CDR3, as DNA: TGCAGTGCTAGTCAAATGCATACGCAGTATTTT. The chain employs TRBV20-1 and TRBJ2-3; D call uncertain. The V end lost 3 bases, the J end lost 7 bases, and 8 bases lay between the germline ends. Germline assignment: CDR1 DFQATT and CDR2 SNEGSKA (reference sequence). The CDR3 spans 11 residues.

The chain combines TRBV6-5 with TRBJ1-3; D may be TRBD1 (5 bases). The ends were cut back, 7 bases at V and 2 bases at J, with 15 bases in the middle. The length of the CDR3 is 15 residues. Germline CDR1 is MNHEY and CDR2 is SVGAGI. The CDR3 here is CASISGGYPGNTIYF. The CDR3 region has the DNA TGTGCCAGCATTTCCGGGGGGTACCCTGGAAACACCATATATTTT.

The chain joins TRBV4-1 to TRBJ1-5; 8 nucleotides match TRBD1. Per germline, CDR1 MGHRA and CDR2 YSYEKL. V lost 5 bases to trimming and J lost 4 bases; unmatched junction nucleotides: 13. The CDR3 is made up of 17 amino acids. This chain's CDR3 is CASSLSTGTGQNQPQHF. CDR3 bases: TGCGCCAGCAGCTTGTCCACCGGGACAGGTCAAAATCAGCCCCAGCATTTT.

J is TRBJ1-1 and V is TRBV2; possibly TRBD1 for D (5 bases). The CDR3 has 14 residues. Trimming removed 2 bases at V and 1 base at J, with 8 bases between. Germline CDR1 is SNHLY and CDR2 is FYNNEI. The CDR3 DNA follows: TGTGCCAGCAGTGAACAGGGTGCGAACACTGAAGCTTTCTTT. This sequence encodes CASSEQGANTEAFF.